Below are 19 T cell receptor beta chains sequenced from a single sample in a study of blood T cells in healthy people across ages. Then a second PCR, running roughly 7 to 11 cycles, was carried out with a sample-barcoded 5' primer and a J-beta primer mix. One entry per CDR3 protein results from TCRdb running MiXCR on the 5' RACE reads. The repertoire holds more than 450,000 distinct CDR3 sequences, with around a quarter as singletons. This sample also belongs to another study, concerning T cells of mothers and their children.

The sample comprised blood. These receptors were taken from a boy aged 2-15 years in good health.

The chain employs TRBV4-1 and TRBJ2-1; 11 bases are shared with TRBD2. The CDR3 loop spans 16 amino acids. CDR1 is MGHRA and CDR2 is YSYEKL in the germline V gene. Trimming removed 4 bases from V and 9 bases from J; junction bases left unmatched: 11. The CDR3 DNA follows: TGCGCCAGCAGCCTATCACCCGGGACTAGCGGACCTGAGCAGTTCTTC. Translated: CASSLSPGTSGPEQFF.

This clonotype was counted only a few times. The CDR3 sequence is CASGTGPLGDEQFF. CDR3 nucleotide sequence: TGTGCCAGCGGCACGGGCCCCTTGGGGGATGAGCAGTTCTTC. The chain joins TRBV27 to TRBJ2-1; D might be TRBD1 or TRBD2, each matching 5 bases. Looked up from germline, CDR1 is MNHEY and CDR2 is SMNVEV (reference sequence). The ends were cut back, 8 bases at V and 8 bases at J, with 19 bases in the middle. This CDR3 has 14 amino acids.

The V gene is TRBV6-6, the J gene TRBJ2-1, with a weak D call TRBD2 (7 bases). CDR1 and CDR2 (germline): MNHNY, SVGAGI (reference sequence). This CDR3 comprises 15 residues. V shed 7 bases and J shed 4 bases, with 17 bases lying between them. CDR3 region: CASIRRGALYNEQFF. The CDR3 DNA reads as TGTGCCAGCATCAGACGGGGGGCCCTGTACAATGAGCAGTTCTTC.

This clonotype turned up a few times. V gene TRBV29-1 combines with J gene TRBJ1-2; 7 positions match TRBD1. The CDR3 loop spans 15 amino acids. Trimming at V came to 6 bases and at J to 4 bases, leaving 14 bases not matched to a gene. Germline loops: CDR1 SQVTM, CDR2 ANQGSEA. The CDR3 DNA reads TGCAGCGTAGAACTTACGGGACAGACCTCCTATGGCTACACCTTC. Translating gives CSVELTGQTSYGYTF.

The rearrangement links TRBV18 to TRBJ2-1, with D unclear. Germline V gene sequence: CDR1 KGHSH, CDR2 LQKENI. V gave up 3 bases and J gave up 6 bases, with 9 bases separating them. This CDR3 comprises 13 residues. This chain's CDR3 is CASSPGVSNEQFF. Written as DNA, the CDR3 is TGTGCCAGCTCACCTGGGGTAAGCAATGAGCAGTTCTTC. Supplemented by reference TRBV18 and TRBJ2-1, the full variable domain reads NAGVMQNPRHLVRRRGQEARLRCSPMKGHSHVYWYRQLPEEGLKFMVYLQKENIIDESGMPKERFSAEFPKEGPSILRIQQVVRGDSAAYFCASSPGVSNEQFFGPGTRLTVL.

As regards this clonotype: A read error may account for a junction end that differs from germline. The chain links TRBV14 to TRBJ1-1; the D gene is possibly TRBD1 (6 bases). The length of the CDR3 is 14 residues. Germline values: CDR1 SGHDN, CDR2 FVKESK. CDR3 in amino acids: CASSNFGGDTEVFF. The CDR3 DNA reads as TGTGCCAGCAGCAACTTCGGGGGGGACACTGAAGTTTTCTTT.

The chain combines TRBV12-3 or TRBV12-4 with TRBJ2-3, with D hard to call. Trimming removed 4 bases at V and 4 bases at J, with 9 bases between. There are 13 residues in the CDR3. This chain's CDR3 is CASSSLEADTQYF. Written as DNA, the CDR3 is TGTGCCAGCAGTTCGCTAGAGGCAGATACGCAGTATTTT.

The chain recombines TRBV6-2 or TRBV6-3 with TRBJ1-5, with D perhaps matching TRBD1 (5 bases). Trimming removed 2 bases from V and 9 bases from J, with 8 bases in between. The CDR3 has 12 amino acids. Germline lookup yields CDR1 MNHEY and CDR2 SVGEGT. CDR3 bases: TGTGCCAGCAGTTACCCGCAGGGGCCCCAGCATTTT. It specifies CASSYPQGPQHF.

This sequence joins TRBV19 and TRBJ2-4, with 9 bases lining up with TRBD2. The V gene end was trimmed by 4 bases and the J gene end by 5 bases; junction bases not matched to a gene: 6. The CDR3 loop spans 15 amino acids. Germline loops: CDR1 LNHDA, CDR2 SQIVND (reference sequence). As DNA, the CDR3 is TGTGCCAGTAGTAGAGTAGCGGGAGCAGAAAACATTCAGTACTTC. Encoded protein: CASSRVAGAENIQYF.

This clonotype has just one count. The CDR3 spells CSARDIGRVQETQYF. CDR3 sequence (DNA): TGCAGTGCTAGAGATATTGGCCGCGTCCAAGAGACCCAGTACTTC. The chain joins TRBV20-1 to TRBJ2-5; D not resolved. The CDR3 covers 15 residues. Trimming removed 0 bases from V and 1 base from J, with 12 bases in between. Germline-derived CDR1 and CDR2 are DFQATT and SNEGSKA (reference sequence).

The gene calls are TRBV11-1 and TRBJ2-1, with D tentatively TRBD1 (7 bases). CDR1 SGHAT and CDR2 FQDESV come from the germline V gene (reference sequence). The CDR3 contains 16 residues. V dropped 3 bases and J dropped 2 bases, with 14 bases sitting between them. The DNA for the CDR3 is TGTGCCAGCAGCTTGCAGGGGGGACTCCCCTACAATGAGCAGTTCTTC. The encoded protein is CASSLQGGLPYNEQFF.

This clonotype appeared a few times. The rearrangement uses TRBV7-2 and TRBJ1-1; no firm D call. V dropped 5 bases and J dropped 0 bases, with 13 bases sitting between them. The CDR3 has 15 residues. Germline V gives CDR1 SGHTA, CDR2 FQGNSA. Written as DNA, the CDR3 is TGTGCCAGCAGCATGATGGAAGTCATGAACACTGAAGCTTTCTTT. It yields the protein CASSMMEVMNTEAFF.

This rearrangement joins TRBV15 to TRBJ2-5, with TRBD2 as a possible D gene (6 bases). CDR1 and CDR2 (germline): LNHNV, YYDKDF (reference sequence). The CDR3 loop spans 17 amino acids. V dropped 0 bases and J dropped 0 bases, with 14 bases sitting between them. CDR3 in DNA: TGTGCCACCAGCAGAGATCCCCGGCGGGGACACCAAGAGACCCAGTACTTC. Translation gives CATSRDPRRGHQETQYF.

The V call is TRBV9, the J call TRBJ2-5, with D possibly being TRBD2 (5 bases). Germline V gives CDR1 SGDLS, CDR2 YYNGEE. Trimming removed 0 bases from V and 3 bases from J, with 12 bases in between. This CDR3 comprises 15 residues. This CDR3 is CASSVDFGAEETQYF. The CDR3 region has the DNA TGTGCCAGCAGCGTAGATTTCGGAGCGGAAGAGACCCAGTACTTC.

V gene TRBV24-1 combines with J gene TRBJ2-3; 9 bases match TRBD1. J gave up 2 bases and V 7 bases, and 12 bases lay outside the gene matches. Germline lookup yields CDR1 KGHDR and CDR2 SFDVKD. The CDR3 has 17 amino acids. The CDR3 region is CATRGGTGSGDTDTQYF. CDR3 in DNA: TGTGCCACCAGGGGTGGGACAGGGAGTGGGGACACAGATACGCAGTATTTT.

This clonotype occurred a few times. CDR3 sequence (DNA): TGTGCCAGCAGCCCAAACCGATACGAGCAGTACTTC. It yields the protein CASSPNRYEQYF. The V gene is TRBV2, the J gene TRBJ2-7, with D hard to call. The length of the CDR3 is 12 residues. With 6 bases removed from V and 4 bases from J, the gap between germline ends came to 10 bases. Germline V gene data show CDR1 as SNHLY and CDR2 as FYNNEI.

This clonotype was seen more than once but under ten times. CDR3 DNA sequence: TGTGCCAGCAGTTTATTTACCGGAAACATTCAGTACTTC. Encoded protein: CASSLFTGNIQYF. V is TRBV12-3 or TRBV12-4 and J is TRBJ2-4; D is ambiguous. Trimming pared 2 bases from V and 6 bases from J, leaving 8 bases between. This CDR3 comprises 13 residues.

The chain links TRBV18 to TRBJ2-5, with D possibly matching TRBD2 (5 bases). The J call may not be correct, given that the DNA end is closer to TRBJ2-7. CDR3 length equals 14 residues. Per the germline V gene, CDR1 is KGHSH and CDR2 is LQKENI. The CDR3 nucleotides read TGTGCCAGCTCACCCGCTAGCACTCACTACGAGCAGTACTTC. Encoded protein: CASSPASTHYEQYF.

The chain is built from TRBV30 and TRBJ2-4, with D hard to call. Trimming took off 4 bases at V and 4 bases at J, with 11 bases between the two ends. Germline CDR1 is GTSNPN and CDR2 is SVGIG (reference sequence). This CDR3 has 13 amino acids. CDR3 region: CAWTPDVKNIQYF. In DNA form, the CDR3 reads TGTGCCTGGACCCCCGACGTAAAAAACATTCAGTACTTC. Looking up the rest from reference TRBV30 and TRBJ2-4 gives the full variable domain: SQTIHQWPATLVQPVGSPLSLECTVEGTSNPNLYWYRQAAGRGLQLLFYSVGIGQISSEVPQNLSASRPQDRQFILSSKKLLLSDSGFYLCAWTPDVKNIQYFGAGTRLSVL.